The next 2 T cell receptor beta chains were all read from a single sample in a study of blood T cell repertoires in COVID-19. The data were produced by immunoSEQ multiplex PCR, yet TCRdb's version contains in-frame clones alone and is incomplete. The sample yields 90,000 to 120,000 clones, around 89% seen once. Sequencing used peripheral blood. The receptors come from a man between 40 and 49 years old with active or convalescent COVID-19.

The chain is built from TRBV20-1 and TRBJ2-7, with TRBD1 identical over 7 bases. Germline CDR1 DFQATT, CDR2 SNEGSKA (reference sequence). After removal of 3 bases from V and 2 bases from J, the junction contained 16 bases not matched to a gene. The CDR3 extends over 17 amino acids. The DNA for the CDR3 is TGCAGTGCTAGTAAGTTGTCGGACAGGACGCTTACCTACGAGCAGTACTTC. Its translation is CSASKLSDRTLTYEQYF.

The chain employs TRBV18 and TRBJ2-7, with 9 bases identical to TRBD1. Germline loops: CDR1 KGHSH, CDR2 LQKENI. V lost 5 bases to trimming and J lost 4 bases; unmatched junction nucleotides: 12. The CDR3 runs 16 residues. The CDR3 DNA is TGTGCCAGCTCAGGTGGGGCCGGGACAGGGCTATACGAGCAGTACTTC. Its translation: CASSGGAGTGLYEQYF. Full variable domain (remainder filled in from reference TRBV18 and TRBJ2-7): NAGVMQNPRHLVRRRGQEARLRCSPMKGHSHVYWYRQLPEEGLKFMVYLQKENIIDESGMPKERFSAEFPKEGPSILRIQQVVRGDSAAYFCASSGGAGTGLYEQYFGPGTRLTVT.